This is a list of T cell receptor beta chains from one sample in a study of blood T cell repertoires in COVID-19. This table comes from immunoSEQ multiplex PCR, and its TCRdb copy is limited to in-frame clones, with some not included. The data hold more than 95,000 clones, with 90% to 95% observed a single time. Sequencing was performed on peripheral blood. The origin of the receptors is a man aged 45-65 years with COVID-19, enrolled during active disease. The CDR3 runs from the conserved cysteine through the conserved F or W. D genes are given only for firm matches. Not all rows give a size; the values are once, few, many and, for expanded clones, a class.

TRBJ2-1	once	TRBV9	16	TRBD2	TGTGCCAGCAGCGTAGGCCTAGCGGGAATTTACAATGAGCAGTTCTTC	CASSVGLAGIYNEQFF
TRBJ2-1	NA	TRBV29-1	14	TRBD2	TGCAGCGTTGAGACTAGCGGAGCTTACAATGAGCAGTTCTTC	CSVETSGAYNEQFF
TRBJ2-5	NA	TRBV27	14	NA	TGTGCCAGCAGAGGGAGTGGGGGCGGAGAGACCCAGTACTTC	CASRGSGGGETQYF
TRBJ2-3	NA	TRBV7-9	13	TRBD2	TGTGCCAGCAGCTGGGAGGGCCCAGATACGCAGTATTTT	CASSWEGPDTQYF
TRBJ2-7	NA	TRBV5-1	12	NA	TGCGCCAGCAGCCCTAGTGGGTTGGAGCAGTACTTC	CASSPSGLEQYF
TRBJ1-2	NA	TRBV11-2	15	NA	TGTGCCAGCAGCCCCGAAAGGGGTACGAGAAGTGGCTACACCTTC	CASSPERGTRSGYTF
TRBJ1-2	NA	TRBV6-6	16	NA	TGTGCCAGCAGTTACTCGATGGGGGGAACTGAGTATGGCTACACCTTC	CASSYSMGGTEYGYTF
TRBJ2-3	NA	TRBV18	14	NA	TGTGCCAGCTCCGGGGGAATAGGAACAGATACGCAGTATTTT	CASSGGIGTDTQYF
TRBJ2-1	once	TRBV11-2	19	TRBD2	TGTGCCAGCAGCTTGGCAGGACTAGCGGGAAGGGGATCCTACAATGAGCAGTTCTTC	CASSLAGLAGRGSYNEQFF
TRBJ2-1	once	TRBV15	18	NA	TGTGCCACCAGCAGGGTTCCTGGGACTCTTCTTACCTACAATGAGCAGTTCTTC	CATSRVPGTLLTYNEQFF
TRBJ1-2	NA	TRBV11-3	15	TRBD1	TGTGCCAGCAGCTTATCTGACAGGGTTGACTATGGCTACACCTTC	CASSLSDRVDYGYTF
TRBJ2-1	NA	TRBV9	17	TRBD2	TGTGCCAGCAGCGTAGGGGTTCTTAGCGGGCCCAACAATGAGCAGTTCTTC	CASSVGVLSGPNNEQFF
TRBJ2-1	NA	TRBV9	15	NA	TGTGCCAGCAGCGTAGGTAGCGGTCTCTACAATGAGCAGTTCTTC	CASSVGSGLYNEQFF
TRBJ2-3	NA	TRBV5-1	14	NA	TGCGCCAGCAGCTTGGGGGGCACGGGAGATACGCAGTATTTT	CASSLGGTGDTQYF
TRBJ1-5	NA	TRBV20-1	14	TRBD1	TGCAGTGCTAGTGACAGGGCCATCTTAGGGCCCCAGCATTTT	CSASDRAILGPQHF
TRBJ2-3	NA	TRBV6-1	14	NA	TGTGCCAGCAGTGATGGACTTCACACAGATACGCAGTATTTT	CASSDGLHTDTQYF
TRBJ2-5	NA	TRBV5-1	15	TRBD2	TGCGCCAGCCGCGGGAGCGGGAGGGCAAGAGAGACCCAGTACTTC	CASRGSGRARETQYF
TRBJ1-2	NA	TRBV29-1	13	NA	TGCAGCGTTGAGGTGGACAGCTTCTATGGCTACACCTTC	CSVEVDSFYGYTF
TRBJ2-7	NA	TRBV30	13	NA	TGTGCCTGGAGTTCAGGACTGACCTACGAGCAGTACTTC	CAWSSGLTYEQYF
TRBJ1-6	once	TRBV18	17	NA	TGTGCCAGCTCACCTACGGGAGGGAGCTCCTATAATTCACCCCTCCACTTT	CASSPTGGSSYNSPLHF
TRBJ2-5	NA	TRBV5-6	15	TRBD1	TGTGCCAGCAGCTTCGGGACAGCAACCCAAGAGACCCAGTACTTC	CASSFGTATQETQYF
TRBJ1-1	NA	TRBV7-9	13	NA	TGTGCCAGCAGCTACGACAGGAACACTGAAGCTTTCTTT	CASSYDRNTEAFF
TRBJ2-2	few	TRBV11-2	14	NA	TGTGCCAGCAGCTCCAGTAGGAGACCCGGGGAGCTGTTTTTT	CASSSSRRPGELFF
TRBJ2-1	NA	TRBV2	15	NA	TGTGCCAGCATGGATGCCGGAACAGCCTACAATGAGCAGTTCTTC	CASMDAGTAYNEQFF
TRBJ2-1	NA	TRBV18	15	NA	TGTGCCAGCTCACCACTTGGGGGGACGGGCAATGAGCAGTTCTTC	CASSPLGGTGNEQFF
TRBJ2-7	NA	TRBV11-1	15	NA	TGTGCCAGCAGCCAGAGATCTGGGGGGTCCTACGAGCAGTACTTC	CASSQRSGGSYEQYF
TRBJ1-2	NA	TRBV30	13	TRBD1	TGTGCCTGGAGCCCGACAGGGGGCAATGGCTACACCTTC	CAWSPTGGNGYTF
TRBJ2-2	NA	TRBV5-4	15	TRBD2	TGTGCCAGCAGCTTGGCGGGGAGGGACACCGGGGAGCTGTTTTTT	CASSLAGRDTGELFF
TRBJ2-2	NA	TRBV27	14	TRBD1	TGTGCCAGCAGTTGGGGACAGGGACCCGGGGAGCTGTTTTTT	CASSWGQGPGELFF
TRBJ1-1	few	TRBV15	15	NA	TGTGCCACCAGCCTGGATCAGACACCAAACACTGAAGCTTTCTTT	CATSLDQTPNTEAFF
TRBJ2-2	NA	TRBV7-3	16	TRBD2	TGTGCCAGCAGCTTAATAGCGGGAGGAGGGCCCGGGGAGCTGTTTTTT	CASSLIAGGGPGELFF
TRBJ2-3	NA	TRBV30	15	NA	TGTGCCTGGAGTGTATTGGGCAGGGGCACAGATACGCAGTATTTT	CAWSVLGRGTDTQYF
TRBJ2-7	NA	TRBV6-5	14	NA	TGTGCCAGCAGTTACTCGTCTAGCTGGGACGAGCAGTACTTC	CASSYSSSWDEQYF
TRBJ1-5	NA	TRBV28	14	TRBD1	TGTGCCAGCAGCCGCCGACAGGGGAATCAGCCCCAGCATTTT	CASSRRQGNQPQHF
TRBJ2-7	NA	TRBV4-1	17	TRBD2	TGCGCCAGCAGCCAAGATATGACTAGCGGGAGGGCCTACGAGCAGTACTTC	CASSQDMTSGRAYEQYF
TRBJ2-1	NA	TRBV4-1	17	NA	TGCGCCAGCAGCCAAGATTGGGGCGGAACCCTGAACAATGAGCAGTTCTTC	CASSQDWGGTLNNEQFF
TRBJ2-4	NA	TRBV18	17	TRBD2	TGTGCCAGCTCACCACCAAGCGGGAGGGCCGTCTCAGGCATTCAGTACTTC	CASSPPSGRAVSGIQYF
TRBJ2-3	NA	TRBV6-5	13	NA	TGTGCCAGCAGGACAGATAGCACAGATACGCAGTATTTT	CASRTDSTDTQYF
TRBJ1-2	NA	TRBV27	12	NA	TGTGCCAGCAGTTCAGGGGCGTTTGGCTACACCTTC	CASSSGAFGYTF
TRBJ1-1	NA	TRBV5-6	15	TRBD1	TGTGCCAGCAGCTCAGGACAGGCCCGGAACACTGAAGCTTTCTTT	CASSSGQARNTEAFF
TRBJ2-5	once	TRBV6-6	15	NA	TGTGCCAGCACCCGAGTTTTGGGGCCCCAAGAGACCCAGTACTTC	CASTRVLGPQETQYF
TRBJ2-3	NA	TRBV7-2	13	NA	TGTGCCAGCAGCTATCGTGCGACAGATACGCAGTATTTT	CASSYRATDTQYF
TRBJ2-7	NA	TRBV6-5	13	NA	TGTGCCAGCAGTCCCGGGTATTTCCACGAGCAGTACTTC	CASSPGYFHEQYF
TRBJ2-1	NA	TRBV7-2	16	TRBD2	TGTGCCAGCAGCTTGGGAGGGTCGGACCCCGTAATGACGCAGTTCTTC	CASSLGGSDPVMTQFF
TRBJ2-4	NA	TRBV4-3	13	TRBD2	TGCGCCAGCAGCCAAGATAGTAGCGGGAGTCAGTACTTC	CASSQDSSGSQYF
TRBJ1-5	NA	TRBV30	13	TRBD1	TGTGCCTGGACTGGGACAGGCAATCAGCCCCAGCATTTT	CAWTGTGNQPQHF
TRBJ1-3	once	TRBV5-1	15	NA	TGCGCCAGCAGCTTGGCCCCGGGGACTGGAAACACCATATATTTT	CASSLAPGTGNTIYF
TRBJ1-2	NA	TRBV11-2	13	NA	TGTGCCAGCAGCTTGGCGGAAGGCTATGGCTACACCTTC	CASSLAEGYGYTF
TRBJ1-1	once	TRBV19	14	NA	TGTGCCAGCCATATACAGGGACCGAACACTGAAGCTTTCTTT	CASHIQGPNTEAFF
TRBJ1-5	NA	TRBV7-2	13	NA	TGTGCCAGCAGCCGGGGGGTCAATCAGCCCCAGCATTTT	CASSRGVNQPQHF
TRBJ1-3	NA	TRBV28	17	NA	TGTGCCAGCAGTTTGGCCCAGACATCTATCTCTGGAAACACCATATATTTT	CASSLAQTSISGNTIYF
TRBJ1-3	NA	TRBV13	14	NA	TGTGCCAGCAGCTTAGGGGACAGTGGAAACACCATATATTTT	CASSLGDSGNTIYF
TRBJ2-5	NA	TRBV7-2	13	TRBD1	TGTGCCAGCAGCCCAGGGGGCGTGGGGACCCAGTACTTC	CASSPGGVGTQYF
TRBJ2-4	NA	TRBV27	17	TRBD1	TGTGCCAGCAGTTTAGGGACAGGGGGCTTCGGTGGAAACATTCAGTACTTC	CASSLGTGGFGGNIQYF